A selection of T cell receptor beta chains follows, all from one sample in a study of T cells after yellow fever vaccination. TCRdb re-called the 5' RACE reads through MiXCR, storing one row per CDR3 protein. The sample carries about 240,000 distinct CDR3 sequences, roughly 7.2% recorded once. Sequencing was performed on CD4+ T cells sorted from PBMCs, taken 15 days after the yellow fever booster vaccination. Every receptor here comes from a man aged 25 to 40 who received the YFV17D yellow fever vaccine. Each CDR3 is given with its conserved first and last residue. The D gene is left open where the match is weak. A clone size is listed for some rows: how often the clone was seen (once, few, many), or a class if it is expanded.

NA	many	TRBV7-2	TRBJ2-1	CASRPPKVASSEQFF	TGTGCCAGCAGACCTCCCAAAGTCGCTAGTAGCGAGCAGTTCTTC
NA	many	TRBV9	TRBJ2-1	CASSVAGAGYNEQFF	TGTGCCAGCAGCGTAGCGGGAGCGGGCTACAATGAGCAGTTCTTC
NA	many	TRBV7-2	TRBJ2-5	CASSFSTLETQYF	TGTGCCAGCAGCTTTAGTACACTGGAGACCCAGTACTTC
TRBD1	many	TRBV4-1	TRBJ1-1	CASSQDYRGVAEAFF	TGCGCCAGCAGCCAAGACTACAGGGGAGTTGCTGAAGCTTTCTTT
TRBD1	few	TRBV5-1	TRBJ2-1	CASSLDGQGAEQFF	TGCGCCAGCAGCTTGGATGGACAGGGAGCTGAGCAGTTCTTC
NA	few	TRBV7-8	TRBJ1-5	CASSKTVSGQPQHF	TGTGCCAGCAGCAAGACAGTTTCAGGGCAGCCCCAGCATTTT
NA	many	TRBV24-1	TRBJ1-2	CATSDGGAHGYTF	TGTGCCACCAGTGACGGAGGCGCCCATGGCTACACCTTC
NA	NA	TRBV30	TRBJ1-5	CAWQRGTDQPQHF	TGTGCCTGGCAGAGGGGGACCGATCAGCCCCAGCATTTT
NA	many	TRBV28	TRBJ2-7	CASSLFPGNTYEQYF	TGTGCCAGCAGTTTATTTCCAGGCAATACCTACGAGCAGTACTTC
NA	many	TRBV29-1	TRBJ2-7	CSVDGGYEQYF	TGCAGCGTTGACGGGGGCTACGAGCAGTACTTC
NA	many	TRBV3-1	TRBJ2-5	CASSQEVQGGETQYF	TGTGCCAGCAGCCAAGAAGTCCAGGGTGGAGAGACCCAGTACTTC
NA	NA	TRBV7-9	TRBJ2-5	CASRADQETQYF	TGTGCCAGCCGGGCGGACCAAGAGACCCAGTACTTC
NA	many	TRBV30	TRBJ1-4	CAWSVLGANEKLFF	TGTGCCTGGAGTGTACTGGGGGCTAATGAAAAACTGTTTTTT